Reported below is one TCR beta chain. Its matching antigen is unknown. The sample is drawn from a study of blood T cells in healthy people across ages. Study-wide points: The recorded TCR beta diversity per million T cells decreased in a roughly linear manner with age.

Researchers isolated at least 7 million PBMCs per sample. A sample-barcoded 5' primer and a J-beta primer mix were used in a second PCR of about 7 to 11 cycles. TCRdb re-derived calls from the 5' RACE reads in MiXCR, one entry per CDR3 protein. The data hold about 1.5 million distinct CDR3 sequences, with around 40% observed a single time. The origin of this receptor is a woman under 30 in good health. Sequencing was done on a sample of blood.

The CDR3 coding sequence is TGCAGTGCACTAGAGGGGAGGAGGTACGAGCAGTACTTC. Residues: CSALEGRRYEQYF. J is TRBJ2-7 and V is TRBV20-1, with a possible D match to TRBD2 (6 bases). V lost 6 bases to trimming and J lost 4 bases, with 16 bases between them. Germline V lookup: CDR1 DFQATT, CDR2 SNEGSKA (reference sequence). There are 13 residues in the CDR3.